This TCR beta chain was sequenced during a study of blood T cell repertoires in COVID-19 (dated by TCRdb to about 2020). Describing the broader study: Samples from collaborators originated in the United States, Italy and Spain and spanned both the acute and convalescent phases of COVID-19. The material from the prospective study consisted of cDNA or gDNA derived from T cells, B-cell-depleted T cells, or PBMCs. The dataset comprised deeply sampled blood TCRbeta repertoires from subjects exposed to, actively infected with, or recovered from COVID-19. A freely available public database, intended as a resource for researchers studying the immune response to SARS-CoV-2, is where the repertoires were released. The samples were drawn from the first 160 participants of the ongoing ImmuneRACE study and from over a thousand subjects provided by 6 global collaborators. The sample metadata nearly always contained a de-identified subject ID, COVID-19 status, age in years and sex. Where available, HLA class I and class II types were taken from metadata supplied by the sample provider and were not determined by assay-based typing.

Overall results and qualifications from the work: How much clinical and demographic metadata was included differed by source and by participant, and the metadata was provided uncurated.

Each collaborating institution followed its own protocols to collect whole blood in K2EDTA tubes. For TCRbeta analysis, collaborator samples were shipped as frozen whole blood, as isolated PBMCs, or as DNA extracted from either sample type. TCRbeta CDR3 regions were amplified from genomic DNA by means of the immunoSEQ Assay, a bias-controlled multiplex PCR. In the authors' own workflow: Within the assay, amplification of reference gene primers was used to estimate how many nucleated cells each sample contained. To quantify the absolute abundance of each unique TCRbeta CDR3 rearrangement, sequence reads were collapsed and filtered. For each sample, productive Simpson clonality was calculated as the square root of Simpson's diversity index across productive rearrangements. Not all clones reach the TCRdb copy of this immuneACCESS table, which keeps in-frame sequences only. Checked studies attribute under half of the gap to unresolved V genes and leave the rest unexplained. That table supplies the V and J calls and clone size; D and trimming were determined from the DNA. The sample data list over 100,000 clones, and about 89% of these were observed just once. The ten largest clonotypes hold almost 4.5% of the sample.

A few counts support this clone. Its antigen is still unknown. Qualities for individual bases were not recorded, and no much larger clone is one base off. This TCR came from a man in his forties or fifties with acute or convalescent COVID-19. Input material: peripheral blood.

The nucleotide sequence reads TGTGCCAGTAGTATAGACTCAGGGGCTGGGAACACTGAAGCTTTCTTT. This translates into CASSIDSGAGNTEAFF. The chain is made from TRBV19 and TRBJ1-1; the D gene is perhaps TRBD1, from 6 matching bases. The CDR3 contains 16 residues, cysteine and phenylalanine counted. Only the CDR3 DNA is retained, 48 bases long and in frame from the first base. V and J are truncated by 0 bases and 1 base respectively, leaving an intervening sequence of 12 bases. The germline V gene (reference sequence) gives CDR1 as LNHDA and CDR2 as SQIVND.